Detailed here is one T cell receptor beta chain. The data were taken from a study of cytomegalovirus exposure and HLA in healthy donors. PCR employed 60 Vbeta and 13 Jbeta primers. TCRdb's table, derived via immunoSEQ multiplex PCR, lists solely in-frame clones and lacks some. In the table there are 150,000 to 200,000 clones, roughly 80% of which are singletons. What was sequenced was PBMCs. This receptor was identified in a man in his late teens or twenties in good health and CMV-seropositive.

DNA for the CDR3: TGTGCCAGCAGCGCGAGACAGGGTCCCTACGAGCAGTACTTC. Translation: CASSARQGPYEQYF. The genes are TRBV7-2 and TRBJ2-7; 7 bases are shared with TRBD1. This CDR3 spans 14 amino acids. V was pared by 5 bases and J by 2 bases, with 6 bases of the junction left unmatched. Germline CDR1 is SGHTA and CDR2 is FQGNSA.